This TCR beta chain was identified during a study of blood T cell repertoires in COVID-19. The overall study: COVID-19 samples, acute and convalescent, were from the United States, Italy and Spain.

Data came from immunoSEQ multiplex PCR; TCRdb stores just in-frame clones and leaves some out. The table includes about 97,000 clones, just under 85% detected once. Trimming removed 6 bases from V and 2 bases from J; junction bases left unmatched: 8. This CDR3 has 16 amino acids. CDR1 LNHDA and CDR2 SQIVND come from the germline V gene (reference sequence). The receptor was isolated from a man aged 65-85 years with acute or convalescent COVID-19. The rearrangement uses TRBV19 and TRBJ2-2, with 8 bases matching TRBD1. Sequenced sample: peripheral blood. The CDR3 loop is CASSSAGTGNTGELFF. The CDR3, as DNA: TGTGCCAGTAGCTCGGCCGGGACAGGTAACACCGGGGAGCTGTTTTTT.